The 27 T cell receptor beta chains below come from one sample, sequenced in a study of blood T cell repertoires in COVID-19. Assay used: immunoSEQ multiplex PCR; TCRdb lists only in-frame clones, some missing. The sample has fewer than 100,000 clones; nearly 90% are singletons. Sample: peripheral blood. Receptors were obtained from a man in his 70s with acute or convalescent COVID-19.

This sequence joins TRBV27 and TRBJ2-2; 12 positions agree with TRBD2. The CDR3 has 16 residues. The trim removed 4 bases at V and 1 base at J, leaving 1 base unmatched. Looked up from germline, CDR1 is MNHEY and CDR2 is SMNVEV (reference sequence). The CDR3 region has the DNA TGTGCCAGCAGTTGGGGACTAGCGGGGAACACCGGGGAGCTGTTTTTT. Amino acid sequence: CASSWGLAGNTGELFF.

The chain carries TRBV6-2 or TRBV6-3 and TRBJ2-7; 9 positions agree with TRBD1. J lost 6 bases, V lost 5 bases, and 8 bases had no gene match. The germline V gene has CDR1 MNHEY and CDR2 SVGEGT. CDR3 length: 14 residues. This CDR3 reads CASSPPGQGGEQYF. The CDR3 nucleotides are TGTGCCAGCAGTCCCCCGGGACAGGGAGGCGAGCAGTACTTC.

The chain couples TRBV6-5 to TRBJ1-2; 8 positions agree with TRBD1. CDR1 and CDR2 (germline): MNHEY, SVGAGI. The CDR3 runs to 15 residues. V was pared by 6 bases and J by 7 bases, with 13 bases of the junction left unmatched. In DNA, the CDR3 is TGTGCCAGCAGCTTTGAGAGGACAGGGCGGTTTGGCTACACCTTC. This sequence encodes CASSFERTGRFGYTF.

The CDR3 region is CASSRTGTEIGYGYTF. CDR3 DNA: TGCGCCAGCAGCCGGACCGGGACAGAAATTGGGTATGGCTACACCTTC. V and J are TRBV5-1 and TRBJ1-2, with TRBD1 matching over 7 bases. With V trimmed by 4 bases and J by 5 bases, 14 bases remained unmatched. CDR1 and CDR2 (germline): SGHRS, YFSETQ. The CDR3 covers 16 residues.

This clone was observed once. This CDR3 is also generated by other DNA sequences in the sample. The CDR3 spells CASSRQGNTEAFF. The CDR3 DNA is TGTGCCAGCAGCCGGCAGGGTAACACTGAAGCTTTCTTT. The V call is TRBV3-1 (or the pseudogene TRBV3-2), the J call TRBJ1-1; D might be TRBD1 (5 bases). CDR3 size: 13 residues. Germline-derived CDR1 and CDR2 are LGHDT and YNNKEL (reference sequence). The V gene lost 4 bases and the J gene lost 2 bases, with 8 bases spanning the gap.

The chain employs TRBV7-2 and TRBJ2-7, with a possible D match to TRBD1 (7 bases). V was shortened by 0 bases and J by 7 bases, with 16 bases between the two germline ends. The CDR3 is 15 residues long. The germline CDR1 and CDR2 sequences are SGHTA and FQGNSA. The CDR3 spells CASSLAPRAGGEQYF. The CDR3, as DNA: TGTGCCAGCAGCTTAGCCCCGAGGGCAGGGGGGGAGCAGTACTTC.

The rearrangement joins TRBV7-2 to TRBJ2-5; 12 nucleotides line up with TRBD2. In germline, CDR1 is SGHTA, CDR2 FQGNSA. The junction had 7 bases not matched to a gene; V was cut back by 1 base and J by 4 bases. This CDR3 has 17 amino acids. This CDR3 is CASSLGASGGAGETQYF. In DNA, the CDR3 is TGTGCCAGCAGCTTAGGTGCTAGCGGGGGGGCCGGAGAGACCCAGTACTTC.

The chain carries TRBV2 and TRBJ1-2, with D possibly being TRBD1 (5 bases). This CDR3 spans 12 amino acids. V was cut by 5 bases and J by 4 bases, with 8 bases left in between. CDR1 and CDR2 from the germline V gene are SNHLY and FYNNEI. The CDR3 region is CASSTGRYGYTF. The CDR3 region has the DNA TGTGCCAGCAGTACAGGTCGCTATGGCTACACCTTC. The variable domain in full, completed from reference TRBV2 and TRBJ1-2, reads EPEVTQTPSHQVTQMGQEVILRCVPISNHLYFYWYRQILGQKVEFLVSFYNNEISEKSEIFDDQFSVERPDGSNFTLKIRSTKLEDSAMYFCASSTGRYGYTFGSGTRLTVV.

This clone is termed medium-sized (0.01 to 0.1%). The chain has TRBV29-1 and TRBJ1-1; D gene ambiguous. The CDR3 is 12 amino acids. Germline loops: CDR1 SQVTM, CDR2 ANQGSEA. V lost 8 bases, J lost 5 bases, and 15 bases lay in between. DNA for the CDR3: TGCAGCTTTACTCCCTCGGAGACTGAAGCTTTCTTT. This codes for CSFTPSETEAFF.

The V and J genes are TRBV19 and TRBJ2-5, with 8 bases fitting TRBD1. The CDR3 has 14 amino acids. Trimming cost V 9 bases and J 2 bases; bases outside gene matches: 8. The germline CDR1 and CDR2 sequences are LNHDA and SQIVND (reference sequence). CDR3: CASTRTGRQETQYF. CDR3 bases: TGTGCCAGCACCCGGACAGGGAGGCAAGAGACCCAGTACTTC.

This clone was counted only a few times. The V gene is TRBV14, the J gene TRBJ2-5; 11 bases map to TRBD2. This CDR3 is 16 amino acids long. Germline loops: CDR1 SGHDN, CDR2 FVKESK. Trimming removed 0 bases from V and 5 bases from J; junction bases left unmatched: 5. The CDR3 loop reads CASSQESLAGVETQYF. CDR3 DNA sequence: TGTGCCAGCAGCCAAGAATCACTAGCGGGGGTTGAGACCCAGTACTTC.

The chain joins TRBV7-2 to TRBJ2-5; no clear D gene. This CDR3 is 11 amino acids long. V was shortened by 4 bases and J by 4 bases, with 4 bases between the two germline ends. Germline V gene sequence: CDR1 SGHTA, CDR2 FQGNSA. CDR3 in amino acids: CASSSGETQYF. Written as DNA, the CDR3 is TGTGCCAGCAGCTCGGGAGAGACCCAGTACTTC.

This chain connects TRBV10-2 to TRBJ1-1, with D unresolved. Germline lookup yields CDR1 WSHSY and CDR2 SAAADI. The CDR3 covers 12 residues. V was trimmed by 6 bases and J by 2 bases, leaving 7 bases between them. CDR3 nucleotides: TGCGCCAGCAGCCCCACAAACACTGAAGCTTTCTTT. It codes for CASSPTNTEAFF.

The chain carries TRBV5-1 and TRBJ1-1, with a weak D call TRBD1 (5 bases). V lost 4 bases, J lost 1 base, and 11 bases lay in between. Germline V gene data show CDR1 as SGHRS and CDR2 as YFSETQ. The length of the CDR3 is 14 residues. DNA of the CDR3: TGCGCCAGCAGCCCGGGGAGGGGGAACACTGAAGCTTTCTTT. This sequence encodes CASSPGRGNTEAFF.

This rearrangement joins TRBV27 to TRBJ2-2, with 7 bases matching TRBD2. CDR3 size: 16 residues. The V gene's germline CDR1 is MNHEY and CDR2 SMNVEV (reference sequence). Unmatched junction bases numbered 1, after V lost 0 bases and J lost 0 bases. The CDR3 DNA is TGTGCCAGCAGTTTATCGCGGGGGTCGAACACCGGGGAGCTGTTTTTT. It specifies CASSLSRGSNTGELFF.

The rearrangement links TRBV11-2 to TRBJ2-7, with D tentatively TRBD2 (6 bases). The CDR3 has 13 residues. V shed 3 bases and J shed 4 bases, with 10 bases lying between them. Germline V gene data show CDR1 as SGHAT and CDR2 as FQNNGV. The CDR3 loop is CASSFGGRYEQYV. Here the CDR3 DNA reads TGTGCCAGCAGCTTTGGGGGGAGGTACGAGCAGTACGTC.

The V call is TRBV6-1, the J call TRBJ1-2, with D hard to call. The germline CDR1 and CDR2 sequences are MNHNS and SASEGT. The CDR3 extends over 13 amino acids. Trimming removed 2 bases at V and 8 bases at J, with 12 bases between. The CDR3 reads CASSEFLSVGYTF. Here the CDR3 DNA reads TGTGCCAGCAGTGAATTCTTGTCGGTGGGCTACACCTTC.

This clone was detected only once. The rearrangement uses TRBV28 and TRBJ2-1; 7 bases match TRBD2. Trimming took 2 bases from V and 8 from J; bases not matched to a gene: 9. This CDR3 is built from 15 residues. Germline values: CDR1 MDHEN, CDR2 SYDVKM. The CDR3 bases are TGTGCCAGCAGTTTAAGCGGGGTCATACGCGATGAGCAGTTCTTC. Its translation is CASSLSGVIRDEQFF. Full variable domain (outside the CDR3, taken from reference TRBV28 and TRBJ2-1): DVKVTQSSRYLVKRTGEKVFLECVQDMDHENMFWYRQDPGLGLRLIYFSYDVKMKEKGDIPEGYSVSREKKERFSLILESASTNQTSMYLCASSLSGVIRDEQFFGPGTRLTVL.

V and J are TRBV11-2 and TRBJ2-3; D gene ambiguous. This CDR3 contains 14 residues. Germline CDR1 SGHAT, CDR2 FQNNGV. Trimming stripped 7 bases from V and 2 bases from J, with 13 bases between. In DNA form, the CDR3 reads TGTGCCAGCACCCAACAGAGATTCACAGATACGCAGTATTTT. This translates into CASTQQRFTDTQYF.

The chain is built from TRBV3-1 (or the pseudogene TRBV3-2) and TRBJ2-1; 9 bases match TRBD2. CDR3 length: 16 amino acids. Unmatched junction bases numbered 2, after V lost 0 bases and J lost 2 bases. Germline V gene sequence: CDR1 LGHDT, CDR2 YNNKEL (reference sequence). CDR3 amino acids: CASSQDGGGAYNEQFF. DNA of the CDR3: TGTGCCAGCAGCCAAGACGGCGGGGGGGCCTACAATGAGCAGTTCTTC.

The chain is built from TRBV28 and TRBJ2-1; 7 nucleotides align to TRBD1. The V gene end was trimmed by 3 bases and the J gene end by 4 bases; junction bases not matched to a gene: 3. The CDR3 is 14 residues long. Germline V lookup: CDR1 MDHEN, CDR2 SYDVKM. CDR3 bases: TGTGCCAGCAGTTTTAGGGACAGATACAATGAGCAGTTCTTC. It translates to CASSFRDRYNEQFF.

The chain is built from TRBV5-4 and TRBJ1-2, with 8 bases fitting TRBD1. Trimming took 4 bases from V and 8 from J; bases not matched to a gene: 10. This CDR3 region has 14 residues. Per the germline V gene, CDR1 is SGHNT and CDR2 is YYREEE (reference sequence). CDR3 in amino acids: CASSQIQGVGGYTF. CDR3 bases: TGTGCCAGCAGCCAAATACAGGGGGTAGGCGGCTACACCTTC. Full variable domain (outside the CDR3, taken from reference TRBV5-4 and TRBJ1-2): ETGVTQSPTHLIKTRGQQVTLRCSSQSGHNTVSWYQQALGQGPQFIFQYYREEENGRGNFPPRFSGLQFPNYSSELNVNALELDDSALYLCASSQIQGVGGYTFGSGTRLTVV.

This chain uses TRBV6-1 with TRBJ1-2; TRBD1 matches at 10 bases. After removal of 2 bases from V and 7 bases from J, the junction contained 22 bases not matched to a gene. The CDR3 is made up of 20 amino acids. CDR1 is MNHNS and CDR2 is SASEGT in the germline V gene. The CDR3 region has the DNA TGTGCCAGCAGTGAACTACAATCCCTTATGGGACCGGACAGGGGGGGTGGCTACACCTTC. Its protein is CASSELQSLMGPDRGGGYTF.

The chain couples TRBV3-1 (or the pseudogene TRBV3-2) to TRBJ2-3; D unresolved. In germline, CDR1 is LGHDT, CDR2 YNNKEL (reference sequence). Trimming cost V 1 base and J 0 bases, with 14 bases left between them. This CDR3 spans 17 amino acids. As DNA, the CDR3 is TGTGCCAGCAGCCAAGCAGGTGGAAGATCTAGCACAGATACGCAGTATTTT. Its translation is CASSQAGGRSSTDTQYF.

CDR3 protein: CASSDWDRGSTDTQYF. CDR3 bases: TGTGCCAGCAGCGACTGGGACAGGGGTAGCACAGATACGCAGTATTTT. This chain joins TRBV5-4 and TRBJ2-3; 10 bases align to TRBD1. The CDR3 runs to 16 residues. With V trimmed by 4 bases and J by 0 bases, 5 bases remained unmatched. Germline-derived CDR1 and CDR2 are SGHNT and YYREEE (reference sequence).

The chain couples TRBV19 to TRBJ2-5, with 7 bases identical to TRBD2. CDR3 length equals 15 residues. Germline CDR1 LNHDA, CDR2 SQIVND (reference sequence). With 6 bases clipped from V and 1 base from J, the junction kept 8 bases outside the gene matches. CDR3 in amino acids: CASSPGLPSQETQYF. DNA of the CDR3: TGTGCCAGTAGCCCGGGACTACCTAGCCAAGAGACCCAGTACTTC.

V gene TRBV21-1 combines with J gene TRBJ2-1; the DNA was not used to check the table's D call, TRBD1. TRBV21-1 is labeled a pseudogene. This CDR3 is 16 amino acids long. The CDR3 region is CASSKGGSLIYNEQFF. CDR3 DNA sequence: TGTGCCAGCAGCAAAGGGGGCAGCCTCATCTACAATGAGCAGTTCTTC.